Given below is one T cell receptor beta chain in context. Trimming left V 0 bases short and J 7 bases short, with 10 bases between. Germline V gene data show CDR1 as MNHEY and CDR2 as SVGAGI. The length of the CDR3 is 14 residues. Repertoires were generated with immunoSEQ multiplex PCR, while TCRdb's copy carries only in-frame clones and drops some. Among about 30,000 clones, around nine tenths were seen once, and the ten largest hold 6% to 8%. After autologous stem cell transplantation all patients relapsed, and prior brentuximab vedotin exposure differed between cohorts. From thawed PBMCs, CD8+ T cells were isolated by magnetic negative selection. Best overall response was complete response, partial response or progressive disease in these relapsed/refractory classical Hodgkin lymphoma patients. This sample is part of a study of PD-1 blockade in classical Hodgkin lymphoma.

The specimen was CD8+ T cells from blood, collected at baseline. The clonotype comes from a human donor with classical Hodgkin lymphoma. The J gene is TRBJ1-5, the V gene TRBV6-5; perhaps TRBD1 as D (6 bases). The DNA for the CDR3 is TGTGCCAGCAGTTACTCCGGCAGGGGCCAGCCCCAGCATTTT. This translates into CASSYSGRGQPQHF.